Listed below are T cell receptor beta chains from one sample, sequenced in a study of blood T cell repertoires in COVID-19. Clones were read by immunoSEQ multiplex PCR, and TCRdb kept only the in-frame ones, dropping some. The data hold under 500,000 clones, with roughly nine tenths observed a single time. Sequenced: PBMCs or T cells enriched from blood (not recorded which). The source is a man between 25 and 39 years old who had recovered from COVID-19. CDR3s leave out the opening cysteine and the closing phenylalanine or tryptophan. Each record gives: CDR3 protein, J gene, V gene, D gene, CDR3 length. A D gene is named only where the DNA matches it firmly.

CDR3 protein: ASRASGNPLVGYT
J gene: TRBJ1-2
V gene: TRBV5-1
D gene: NA
CDR3 length: 13

CDR3 protein: ASGLSTGGPVTDTQY
J gene: TRBJ2-3
V gene: TRBV12-5
D gene: TRBD2
CDR3 length: 15

CDR3 protein: ASSQVVDTEAF
J gene: TRBJ1-1
V gene: TRBV14
D gene: NA
CDR3 length: 11

CDR3 protein: ASSVFPAGAYEQY
J gene: TRBJ2-7
V gene: TRBV9
D gene: NA
CDR3 length: 13

CDR3 protein: ASSLRTSGRGETQY
J gene: TRBJ2-5
V gene: TRBV3-1/TRBV3-2
D gene: TRBD2
CDR3 length: 14

CDR3 protein: ASSQVVVSGSRTGELF
J gene: TRBJ2-2
V gene: TRBV4-1
D gene: TRBD2
CDR3 length: 16

CDR3 protein: ASSPGTANTEAF
J gene: TRBJ1-1
V gene: TRBV6-5
D gene: TRBD1
CDR3 length: 12

CDR3 protein: ASSTPRGGYEKLF
J gene: TRBJ1-4
V gene: TRBV19
D gene: NA
CDR3 length: 13

CDR3 protein: ASSLVGVSISNQPQH
J gene: TRBJ1-5
V gene: TRBV7-8
D gene: NA
CDR3 length: 15

CDR3 protein: ASSSPGQGAHEQY
J gene: TRBJ2-7
V gene: TRBV27
D gene: TRBD1
CDR3 length: 13

CDR3 protein: ASSPPSLNTEAF
J gene: TRBJ1-1
V gene: TRBV18
D gene: NA
CDR3 length: 12

CDR3 protein: SARVQTEAF
J gene: TRBJ1-1
V gene: TRBV20-1
D gene: NA
CDR3 length: 9

CDR3 protein: ASSIPGLAGVFNEQF
J gene: TRBJ2-1
V gene: TRBV7-8
D gene: TRBD2
CDR3 length: 15

CDR3 protein: ATSRKGTNQPQH
J gene: TRBJ1-5
V gene: TRBV15
D gene: NA
CDR3 length: 12

CDR3 protein: ASRWGGNTEAF
J gene: TRBJ1-1
V gene: TRBV6-5
D gene: NA
CDR3 length: 11